The 30 T cell receptor beta chains below come from one sample, sequenced in a study of monozygotic twins with inflammatory bowel disease. TCRdb re-called the 5' RACE reads; one entry per CDR3 protein, DNA not given. The table counts around 380,000 distinct CDR3 sequences; around 2.4% lies in the top ten. What was sequenced was blood. The receptors come from a human donor with ulcerative colitis or Crohn's disease, or a healthy co-twin of an affected twin (not recorded which).

The rearrangement uses TRBV5-1 and TRBJ1-6; the TCRdb call, TRBD1, lacks DNA for checking. The CDR3 contains 18 residues. The germline V gene has CDR1 SGHRS and CDR2 YFSETQ. CDR3 protein: CASSLLPPIGGYNSPLHF. Full variable domain (rest looked up from reference TRBV5-1 and TRBJ1-6): KAGVTQTPRYLIKTRGQQVTLSCSPISGHRSVSWYQQTPGQGLQFLFEYFSETQRNKGNFPGRFSGRQFSNSRSEMNVSTLELGDSALYLCASSLLPPIGGYNSPLHFGNGTRLTVT.

The V and J genes are TRBV7-2 and TRBJ2-5. CDR1 SGHTA and CDR2 FQGNSA come from the germline V gene. The CDR3 contains 13 residues. CDR3 sequence reads: CASSRGDQETQYF.

V usage is TRBV6-1 and J usage is TRBJ2-7; without DNA, the TCRdb call of TRBD1 cannot be checked. CDR1 MNHNS and CDR2 SASEGT come from the germline V gene. The CDR3 loop spans 13 amino acids. The CDR3 spells CASGRDRGYRQYF.

The gene calls are TRBV27 and TRBJ1-5; the D gene TCRdb calls, TRBD1, cannot be checked with no DNA. Germline V gene data show CDR1 as MNHEY and CDR2 as SMNVEV (reference sequence). The CDR3 spans 17 residues. The CDR3 is CASLCWDRPHSNQPQHF.

V gene TRBV20-1 combines with J gene TRBJ2-3. The CDR3 contains 14 residues. Germline assignment: CDR1 DFQATT and CDR2 SNEGSKA (reference sequence). CDR3 protein: CSARDGVARDTQYF.

The chain employs TRBV28 and TRBJ2-5; the TCRdb D gene call, TRBD2, has no DNA to confirm it. The CDR3 has 15 residues. Per the germline V gene, CDR1 is MDHEN and CDR2 is SYDVKM. This chain's CDR3 is CASRWGGGILETQYF.

V is TRBV9 and J is TRBJ1-3. Germline CDR1 and CDR2: SGDLS and YYNGEE. The CDR3 has 13 amino acids. CDR3: CASSVASGNTIYF.

The V call is TRBV7-3, the J call TRBJ1-1; TCRdb proposes TRBD1, but this gene call is untestable without DNA. This CDR3 has 16 residues. CDR1 is SGHTA and CDR2 is FQGTGA in the germline V gene. The CDR3 is CASSPSTGGGLTEAFF.

The chain couples TRBV6-2 or TRBV6-3 to TRBJ2-7; there is no DNA to check the TCRdb D call of TRBD1. This CDR3 is 14 amino acids long. CDR1 and CDR2 (germline): MNHEY, SVGEGT. The CDR3 reads CASSPMTGTYEQYF.

The chain couples TRBV5-1 to TRBJ2-3; TCRdb designates TRBD2, a call that cannot be tested without DNA. The CDR3 spans 16 residues. Per the germline V gene, CDR1 is SGHRS and CDR2 is YFSETQ. Here the CDR3 reads CASSFLAGGSTDTQYF.

This chain connects TRBV5-6 to TRBJ2-7. Germline CDR1 SGHDT, CDR2 YYEEEE. The CDR3 is 13 residues long. CDR3 sequence: CASSYVARGEQYF.

The chain recombines TRBV7-2 with TRBJ2-3; the TRBD2 assignment by TCRdb is unverifiable without DNA. The CDR3 covers 15 residues. CDR1 is SGHTA and CDR2 is FQGNSA in the germline V gene. The CDR3 reads CASSSSTSGSRTQYF.

V and J are TRBV29-1 and TRBJ1-4. The CDR3 extends over 12 amino acids. The germline CDR1 and CDR2 sequences are SQVTM and ANQGSEA. The CDR3 spells CSVRREDEKLFF.

This chain joins TRBV5-1 and TRBJ1-1; the D call of TRBD1 rests on TCRdb alone, since no DNA is present to check it. CDR3 length: 14 residues. Germline assignment: CDR1 SGHRS and CDR2 YFSETQ. CDR3 protein: CASRGGGPNTEAFF.

This chain links TRBV4-2 with TRBJ2-3; TCRdb gives TRBD2 as the D gene, but with no DNA this cannot be confirmed. The CDR3 length is 17 residues. Germline V gives CDR1 LGHNA, CDR2 YNFKEQ. Here the CDR3 reads CASSQDPLAESTDTQYF.

V and J are TRBV20-1 and TRBJ2-3; with no DNA, the TCRdb D assignment of TRBD2 cannot be verified. CDR3 length: 16 residues. The germline gives CDR1 DFQATT, CDR2 SNEGSKA (reference sequence). The CDR3 protein is CSARAASGRMTDTQYF.

V gene TRBV29-1 combines with J gene TRBJ1-1. The CDR3 is 13 residues long. Germline values: CDR1 SQVTM, CDR2 ANQGSEA. The CDR3 loop reads CSVARSNWAEAFF.

This chain joins TRBV10-3 and TRBJ2-3; without DNA, the TCRdb call of TRBD2 cannot be checked. The CDR3 runs to 17 residues. CDR1 is ENHRY and CDR2 is SYGVKD in the germline V gene. CDR3 loop: CAISGGLAVPSTDTQYF.

This chain uses TRBV20-1 with TRBJ2-5. The CDR3 has 14 residues. Germline CDR1 DFQATT, CDR2 SNEGSKA (reference sequence). The CDR3 here is CSARDRRLQETQYF.

The chain uses TRBV14 and TRBJ2-5. The CDR3 is made up of 15 amino acids. CDR1 SGHDN and CDR2 FVKESK come from the germline V gene. The CDR3 protein is CASSQDRTSKETQYF.

V usage is TRBV5-1 and J usage is TRBJ2-1. CDR1 and CDR2 from the germline V gene are SGHRS and YFSETQ. There are 16 residues in the CDR3. The CDR3 loop reads CASSSLKGLSKSKQFF.

The V and J genes are TRBV5-1 and TRBJ2-2; the TCRdb call, TRBD1, lacks DNA for checking. The CDR3 totals 15 residues. CDR1 and CDR2 from the germline V gene are SGHRS and YFSETQ. The chain's CDR3 is CASSWTTVNTGELFF. The complete variable domain, with remaining parts taken from reference TRBV5-1 and TRBJ2-2, reads KAGVTQTPRYLIKTRGQQVTLSCSPISGHRSVSWYQQTPGQGLQFLFEYFSETQRNKGNFPGRFSGRQFSNSRSEMNVSTLELGDSALYLCASSWTTVNTGELFFGEGSRLTVL.

The chain recombines TRBV20-1 with TRBJ1-2; TCRdb names TRBD1, which stays unverified in the absence of DNA. There are 12 residues in the CDR3. In germline, CDR1 is DFQATT, CDR2 SNEGSKA (reference sequence). The CDR3 reads CSASGQGYGYTF.

The chain combines TRBV30 with TRBJ1-2; the D call from TCRdb, TRBD1, cannot be confirmed without DNA. This CDR3 has 11 amino acids. Germline V CDR1 and CDR2: GTSNPN, SVGIG (reference sequence). This CDR3 is CAYRTGYGYTF.

The gene calls are TRBV29-1 and TRBJ2-1; TCRdb lists TRBD1, though no DNA is available to test this call. CDR1 and CDR2 (germline): SQVTM, ANQGSEA. The CDR3 runs to 12 residues. CDR3 amino acids: CSVEQGAREQFF.

The chain joins TRBV29-1 to TRBJ1-4. Germline lookup yields CDR1 SQVTM and CDR2 ANQGSEA. CDR3 length: 14 amino acids. CDR3 sequence reads: CSIMPKGDNEKLFF.

CDR3 sequence: CSASPVGANRRETQYF. The rearrangement joins TRBV20-1 to TRBJ2-5; TCRdb's D call, TRBD1, is unchecked because there is no DNA. The germline gives CDR1 DFQATT, CDR2 SNEGSKA (reference sequence). CDR3 length: 16 residues.

V is TRBV27 and J is TRBJ2-3; TCRdb outputs TRBD2, but without DNA this stays unchecked. The CDR3 spans 13 residues. CDR1 and CDR2 (germline): MNHEY, SMNVEV (reference sequence). This CDR3 is CASKRGTTDTQYF.

The chain's CDR3 is CASSPNGVPSWGLFF. The V gene is TRBV7-2, the J gene TRBJ1-4. Germline V gene data show CDR1 as SGHTA and CDR2 as FQGNSA. CDR3 length equals 15 residues.

The chain couples TRBV5-1 to TRBJ2-7. CDR3 size: 14 residues. CDR1 and CDR2 (germline): SGHRS, YFSETQ. Here the CDR3 reads CASSFMVEFYEQYF.